This TCR beta chain derives from a study of T-cell reconstitution after alpha-beta-depleted transplantation in children. The germline V and J ends were trimmed by 10 bases and 5 bases, with 23 bases remaining between them. CDR1 LGHDT and CDR2 YNNKEL come from the germline V gene (reference sequence). CDR3 length: 15 residues. Findings and caveats of the study: Alpha-beta T cells present about two months after transplant were reported to originate from several hundred expanded graft clones. Newly made T cells mostly supplied T-cell counts and diversity one year after transplant. High day-60 TCRbeta diversity in some patients came from surviving recipient T cells and thymic progenitors.

Library preparation (for TCRbeta) was performed with unique molecular identifiers. Each CDR3 protein is one row after TCRdb ran MiXCR on the PCR reads. Of around 270,000 distinct CDR3 sequences listed, roughly a tenth are singletons. This clonotype was seen only once. Antigen unknown. The material was PBMCs, obtained before TCRalphabeta/CD19-depleted stem cell transplant. This chain connects TRBV3-1 to TRBJ2-5; D could derive from TRBD1 or TRBD2 (7 bases each). The sequence came from a boy younger than two with acute myeloid leukemia, due to receive a stem cell transplant. The CDR3 DNA sequence: TGTGCCACCTCCCAAGATAGACAGGGAGGGGAGACCCAGTACTTC. It is translated as CATSQDRQGGETQYF.